These T cell receptor beta chains were read from a single sample in a study of T cells in localized non-small cell lung cancer. Sequencing used immunoSEQ multiplex PCR; TCRdb keeps in-frame clones, though not all of them. The top ten hold roughly 15% of the sample, which has about 24,000 clones, around 90% seen once. Sample: peripheral blood, taken before any cancer treatment. The receptors originated from a man aged 35 to 69 with stage III squamous cell lung carcinoma. Both conserved end residues are part of each CDR3. The D gene is left open where the match is weak. Clone size is given for some rows only: seen once, a few or many times, or a class if the clone is expanded.

v_gene,d_gene,abundance,j_gene,CDR3aa,CDR3nt
TRBV4-2,-,-,TRBJ1-4,CASSPFGYLKEKLFF,TGTGCCAGCAGCCCTTTTGGGTACCTTAAGGAAAAACTGTTTTTT
TRBV5-4,-,-,TRBJ2-2,CASSPGMENTGELFF,TGTGCCAGCAGCCCCGGAATGGAGAACACCGGGGAGCTGTTTTTT
TRBV30,-,few,TRBJ1-1,CAWSSWSVVVNTEAFF,TGTGCCTGGAGTTCATGGAGTGTGGTCGTGAACACTGAAGCTTTCTTT
TRBV19,-,-,TRBJ2-7,CASSIGMGYEQYF,TGTGCCAGTAGTATAGGGATGGGCTACGAGCAGTACTTC
TRBV9,-,-,TRBJ1-3,CASSSSTGTSGNTIYF,TGTGCCAGCAGCTCCTCGACAGGAACCTCTGGAAACACCATATATTTT
TRBV7-6,TRBD1,-,TRBJ2-5,CASSLRQGGYQETQYF,TGTGCCAGCAGCCTCCGACAGGGCGGGTACCAAGAGACCCAGTACTTC
TRBV5-4,TRBD1,-,TRBJ2-6,CASSPDRVSGANVLTF,TGTGCCAGCAGCCCAGACAGGGTCTCAGGGGCCAACGTCCTGACTTTC
TRBV19,-,once,TRBJ1-1,CATQPWGERPEAFF,TGTGCCACTCAACCGTGGGGGGAGAGGCCTGAAGCTTTCTTT
TRBV5-1,-,-,TRBJ2-5,CASSLGQPRETQYF,TGCGCCAGCAGCTTGGGTCAGCCCCGGGAGACCCAGTACTTC
TRBV4-1,TRBD2,once,TRBJ2-1,CASSLGTSGPGEQFF,TGCGCCAGCAGCCTCGGGACTAGCGGCCCAGGGGAGCAGTTCTTC
TRBV18,TRBD1,few,TRBJ1-6,CASSSRDSNSPLHF,TGTGCCAGCTCATCCCGGGACAGCAATTCACCCCTCCACTTT
TRBV6-1,-,-,TRBJ1-6,CASGPQGNSPLHF,TGTGCCAGCGGACCTCAGGGTAATTCACCCCTCCACTTT
TRBV7-3,-,-,TRBJ2-5,CASSLFAGAETQYF,TGTGCCAGCAGCTTATTTGCGGGGGCGGAGACCCAGTACTTC
TRBV7-3,-,-,TRBJ1-2,CASSRTPNYGYTF,TGTGCCAGCAGCCGCACACCTAACTATGGCTACACCTTC
TRBV6-5,-,once,TRBJ2-2,CASSSSLYRTGELFF,TGTGCCAGCAGCTCAAGTCTTTACCGCACCGGGGAGCTGTTTTTT
TRBV27,-,-,TRBJ2-3,CASGLPSTDTQYF,TGTGCCAGCGGACTCCCAAGCACAGATACGCAGTATTTT
TRBV5-1,-,-,TRBJ1-2,CASSLSGDYGYTF,TGCGCCAGCAGCTTGTCAGGGGATTATGGCTACACCTTC
TRBV29-1,-,-,TRBJ2-1,CSAFSSGDPYNEQFF,TGCAGCGCTTTCTCTTCGGGGGACCCTTACAATGAGCAGTTCTTC
TRBV28,TRBD1,-,TRBJ1-5,CASSLADRGLGPQHF,TGTGCCAGCAGTTTAGCGGACAGGGGTTTAGGGCCCCAGCATTTT
TRBV7-8,-,once,TRBJ2-7,CASSPTGKGLEQYF,TGTGCCAGCAGCCCTACAGGGAAGGGACTCGAGCAGTACTTC
TRBV6-1,-,-,TRBJ2-4,CASIPSRVAKNIQYF,TGTGCCAGCATTCCCTCTCGAGTAGCCAAAAACATTCAGTACTTC
TRBV28,-,-,TRBJ2-7,CASSLPGSEQYF,TGTGCCAGCAGTTTACCAGGGAGCGAGCAGTACTTC
TRBV4-1,TRBD2,-,TRBJ2-1,CASSQAPGTSGRADSYNEQFF,TGCGCCAGCAGCCAAGCCCCCGGGACTAGCGGGAGGGCCGATTCCTACAATGAGCAGTTCTTC
TRBV5-8,-,-,TRBJ1-1,CASSFEGPSEAFF,TGTGCCAGCAGCTTTGAAGGTCCATCTGAAGCTTTCTTT
TRBV7-9,-,-,TRBJ2-4,CASSLMVGENIQYF,TGTGCCAGCAGCCTGATGGTCGGGGAAAACATTCAGTACTTC
TRBV4-2,-,-,TRBJ2-3,CASSQEGNTDTQYF,TGTGCCAGCAGCCAGGAGGGAAACACAGATACGCAGTATTTT
TRBV16,-,-,TRBJ2-7,CASSQHPGQSYEQYF,TGTGCCAGCAGCCAGCATCCGGGACAATCCTACGAGCAGTACTTC
TRBV2,TRBD1,-,TRBJ1-2,CASSDRQGAYGYTF,TGTGCCAGCAGTGATCGACAGGGGGCCTATGGCTACACCTTC
TRBV7-2,TRBD1,-,TRBJ1-3,CASSLGDRVGNTIYF,TGTGCCAGCAGCTTAGGTGACAGGGTCGGAAACACCATATATTTT
TRBV6-1,TRBD1,-,TRBJ1-1,CASSERTGVTEAFF,TGTGCCAGCAGTGAAAGGACAGGGGTCACTGAAGCTTTCTTT
TRBV15,-,-,TRBJ2-7,CATSSFARLSYEQYF,TGTGCCACCAGCTCCTTTGCCCGGTTGTCCTACGAGCAGTACTTC
TRBV9,-,-,TRBJ1-2,CASSVGQGNYGYTF,TGTGCCAGCAGCGTAGGGCAGGGGAACTATGGCTACACCTTC
TRBV20-1,-,-,TRBJ2-5,CSATPRETQYF,TGCAGTGCAACCCCCCGAGAGACCCAGTACTTC
TRBV9,TRBD2,-,TRBJ2-1,CASSPRTSGPYNEQFF,TGTGCCAGCAGCCCCCGGACTAGCGGGCCCTACAATGAGCAGTTCTTC
TRBV25-1,TRBD2,-,TRBJ2-7,CASRGGGGSSSYEQYF,TGTGCCAGCAGGGGCGGCGGGGGGTCTAGCTCCTACGAGCAGTACTTC
TRBV28,-,once,TRBJ2-7,CASSLSSLNSYEQYF,TGTGCCAGCAGTTTATCCAGCCTTAACTCCTACGAGCAGTACTTC
TRBV6-6,-,-,TRBJ1-1,CASSYLGSEAFF,TGTGCCAGCAGTTACTTAGGGAGTGAAGCTTTCTTT
TRBV9,TRBD1,-,TRBJ1-2,CASSVGQGPYGYTF,TGTGCCAGCAGCGTTGGACAGGGTCCATATGGCTACACCTTC
TRBV27,-,-,TRBJ1-5,CASSLSPTGKWQPQHF,TGTGCCAGCAGTTTATCCCCTACAGGGAAATGGCAGCCCCAGCATTTT
TRBV7-2,TRBD2,-,TRBJ2-5,CASSSGLAGGQETQYF,TGTGCCAGCAGCTCGGGACTAGCGGGGGGGCAAGAGACCCAGTACTTC
TRBV30,TRBD1,-,TRBJ1-6,CAWTRTGGSPLHF,TGTGCCTGGACCCGGACAGGGGGTTCACCCCTCCACTTT
TRBV7-9,-,-,TRBJ2-7,CASSPTWNEQYF,TGTGCCAGCAGCCCAACTTGGAACGAGCAGTACTTC
TRBV12-1,-,-,TRBJ2-3,CASSFPLTDTQYF,TGTGCCAGCAGCTTTCCGCTCACAGATACGCAGTATTTT
TRBV7-2,TRBD1,-,TRBJ2-1,CASSSLRDSYNEQFF,TGTGCCAGCAGTTCTCTCCGGGACAGTTACAATGAGCAGTTCTTC
TRBV11-3,TRBD2,once,TRBJ2-1,CASSTRTSEYNEQFF,TGTGCCAGCAGCACCAGGACTAGCGAGTACAATGAGCAGTTCTTC
TRBV27,TRBD2,-,TRBJ2-5,CASSSSGGARETQYF,TGTGCCAGCTCCTCTAGCGGGGGGGCCAGGGAGACCCAGTACTTC
TRBV5-1,-,-,TRBJ2-1,CASSLVSSEYNEQFF,TGCGCCAGCAGCTTGGTGTCTAGCGAGTACAATGAGCAGTTCTTC
TRBV4-2,-,few,TRBJ1-3,CASSQDRVGNTIYF,TGTGCCAGCAGCCAAGACAGGGTTGGAAACACCATATATTTT
TRBV19,-,-,TRBJ2-7,CASSSKLGVEQYF,TGTGCCAGTAGCTCTAAGCTAGGGGTTGAGCAGTACTTC
TRBV5-1,-,-,TRBJ2-5,CASSLDGQETQYF,TGCGCCAGCAGCTTGGACGGTCAAGAGACCCAGTACTTC
TRBV5-1,TRBD2,-,TRBJ2-1,CASSRGGLAEISSYNEQFF,TGCGCCAGCAGCCGCGGGGGACTAGCTGAGATCAGCTCCTACAATGAGCAGTTCTTC
TRBV7-2,TRBD2,once,TRBJ2-1,CASSAMVAGYNEQFF,TGTGCCAGCAGCGCCATGGTAGCGGGGTACAATGAGCAGTTCTTC
TRBV19,-,-,TRBJ1-4,CASSRSRGTNEKLFF,TGTGCCAGTAGCCGGAGCAGGGGAACTAATGAAAAACTGTTTTTT
TRBV18,TRBD1,-,TRBJ2-6,CASSPGTGGAGANVLTF,TGTGCCAGCTCACCTGGGACAGGGGGCGCTGGGGCCAACGTCCTGACTTTC
TRBV27,-,-,TRBJ2-5,CASSFRDQETQYF,TGTGCCAGCAGTTTCAGGGATCAAGAGACCCAGTACTTC
TRBV5-1,-,-,TRBJ2-5,CASSLGSLRETQYF,TGCGCCAGCAGCTTGGGCAGTCTTCGAGAGACCCAGTACTTC
TRBV27,-,-,TRBJ2-1,CASSLNGIKGGDEQFF,TGTGCCAGCAGTTTAAATGGGATTAAAGGGGGAGATGAGCAGTTCTTC